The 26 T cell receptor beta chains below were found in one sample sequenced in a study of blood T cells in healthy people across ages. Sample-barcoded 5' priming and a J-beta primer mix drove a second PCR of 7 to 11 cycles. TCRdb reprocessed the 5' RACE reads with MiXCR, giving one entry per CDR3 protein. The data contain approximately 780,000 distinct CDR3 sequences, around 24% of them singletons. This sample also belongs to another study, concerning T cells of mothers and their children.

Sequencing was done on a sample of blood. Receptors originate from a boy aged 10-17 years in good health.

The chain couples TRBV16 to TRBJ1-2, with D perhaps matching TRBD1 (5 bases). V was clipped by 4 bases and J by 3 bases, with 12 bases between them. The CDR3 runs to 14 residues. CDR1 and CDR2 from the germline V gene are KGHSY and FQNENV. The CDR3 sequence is CASSPLVGDYGYTF. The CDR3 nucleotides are TGTGCCAGCAGCCCTTTGGTAGGGGACTATGGCTACACCTTC.

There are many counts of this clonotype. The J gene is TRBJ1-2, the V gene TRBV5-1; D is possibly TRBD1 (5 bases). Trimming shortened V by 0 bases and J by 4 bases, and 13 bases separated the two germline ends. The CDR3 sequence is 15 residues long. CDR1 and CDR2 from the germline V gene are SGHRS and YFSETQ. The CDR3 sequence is CASSLGQPGLYGYTF. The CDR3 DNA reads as TGCGCCAGCAGCTTGGGACAGCCCGGCCTCTATGGCTACACCTTC. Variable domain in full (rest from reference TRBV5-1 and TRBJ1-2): KAGVTQTPRYLIKTRGQQVTLSCSPISGHRSVSWYQQTPGQGLQFLFEYFSETQRNKGNFPGRFSGRQFSNSRSEMNVSTLELGDSALYLCASSLGQPGLYGYTFGSGTRLTVV.

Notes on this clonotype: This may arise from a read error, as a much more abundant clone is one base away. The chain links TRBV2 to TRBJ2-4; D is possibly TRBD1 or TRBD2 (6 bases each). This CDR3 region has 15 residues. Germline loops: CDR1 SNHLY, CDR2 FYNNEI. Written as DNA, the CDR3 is TGTGCCGGCAGTGAAGACGGGGGCACGGGAAACATTCAGTACTTC. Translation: CAGSEDGGTGNIQYF.

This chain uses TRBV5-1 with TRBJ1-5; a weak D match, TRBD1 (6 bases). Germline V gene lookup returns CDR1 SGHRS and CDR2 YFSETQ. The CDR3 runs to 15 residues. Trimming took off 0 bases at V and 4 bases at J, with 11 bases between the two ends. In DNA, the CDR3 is TGCGCCAGCAGCTTGGGCCCAGGGGAAAATCAGCCCCAGCATTTT. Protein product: CASSLGPGENQPQHF. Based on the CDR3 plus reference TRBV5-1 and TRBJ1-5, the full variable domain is KAGVTQTPRYLIKTRGQQVTLSCSPISGHRSVSWYQQTPGQGLQFLFEYFSETQRNKGNFPGRFSGRQFSNSRSEMNVSTLELGDSALYLCASSLGPGENQPQHFGDGTRLSIL.

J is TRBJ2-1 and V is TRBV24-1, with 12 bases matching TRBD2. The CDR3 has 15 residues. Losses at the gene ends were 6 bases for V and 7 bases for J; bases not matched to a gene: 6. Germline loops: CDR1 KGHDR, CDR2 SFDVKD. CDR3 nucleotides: TGTGCCACCAGTAGAAGACTAGCGGGGGCAAATGAGCAGTTCTTC. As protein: CATSRRLAGANEQFF.

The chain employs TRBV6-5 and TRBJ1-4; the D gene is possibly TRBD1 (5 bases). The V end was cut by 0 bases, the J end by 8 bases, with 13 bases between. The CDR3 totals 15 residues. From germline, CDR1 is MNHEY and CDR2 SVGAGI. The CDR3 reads CASSYSPGTGEKLFF. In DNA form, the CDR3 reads TGTGCCAGCAGTTACTCCCCTGGGACGGGCGAAAAACTGTTTTTT.

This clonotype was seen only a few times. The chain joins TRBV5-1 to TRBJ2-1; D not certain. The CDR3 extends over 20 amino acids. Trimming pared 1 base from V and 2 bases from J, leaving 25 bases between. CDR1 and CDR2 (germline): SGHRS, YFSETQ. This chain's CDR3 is CASSLRGSQDLLATYNEQFF. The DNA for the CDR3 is TGCGCCAGCAGCTTGCGTGGCTCCCAAGATCTCCTCGCAACCTACAATGAGCAGTTCTTC.

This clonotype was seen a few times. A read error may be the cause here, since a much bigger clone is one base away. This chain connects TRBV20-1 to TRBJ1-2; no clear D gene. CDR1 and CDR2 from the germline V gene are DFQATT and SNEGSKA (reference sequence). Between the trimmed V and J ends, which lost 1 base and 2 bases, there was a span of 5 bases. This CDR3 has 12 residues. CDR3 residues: CSARGRNYGYTF. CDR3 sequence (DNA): TGCAGTGCTAGAGGACGGAACTATGGCTACACCTTC.

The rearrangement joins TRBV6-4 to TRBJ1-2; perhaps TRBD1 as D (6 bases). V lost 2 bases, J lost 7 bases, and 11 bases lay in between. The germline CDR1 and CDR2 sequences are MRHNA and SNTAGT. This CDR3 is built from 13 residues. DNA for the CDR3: TGTGCCAGCAGTGACGCCCAGGGGACTGGCTACACCTTC. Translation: CASSDAQGTGYTF.

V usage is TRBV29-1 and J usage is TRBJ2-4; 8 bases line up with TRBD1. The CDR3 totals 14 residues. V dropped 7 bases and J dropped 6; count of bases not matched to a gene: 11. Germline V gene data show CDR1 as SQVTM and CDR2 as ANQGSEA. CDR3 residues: CSARTGTVVNIQYF. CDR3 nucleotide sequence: TGCAGCGCCCGGACAGGGACAGTGGTAAACATTCAGTACTTC.

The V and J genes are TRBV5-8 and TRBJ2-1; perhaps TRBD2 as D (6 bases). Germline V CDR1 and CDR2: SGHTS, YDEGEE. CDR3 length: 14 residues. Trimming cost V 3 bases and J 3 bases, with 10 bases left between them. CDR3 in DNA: TGTGCCAGCAGCTCGGGACTCTACTACAATGAGCAGTTCTTC. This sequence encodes CASSSGLYYNEQFF.

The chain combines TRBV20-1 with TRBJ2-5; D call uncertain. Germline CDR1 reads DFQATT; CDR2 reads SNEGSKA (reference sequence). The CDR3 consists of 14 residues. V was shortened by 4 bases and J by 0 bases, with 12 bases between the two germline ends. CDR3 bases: TGCAGTGCTACAGCGCAACGCGACCAAGAGACCCAGTACTTC. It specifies CSATAQRDQETQYF.

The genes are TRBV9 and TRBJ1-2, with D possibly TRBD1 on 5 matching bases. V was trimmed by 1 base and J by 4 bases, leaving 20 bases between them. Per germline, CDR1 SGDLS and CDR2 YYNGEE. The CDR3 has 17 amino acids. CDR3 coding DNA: TGTGCCAGCAGCGTATGGGTTTCCGGTGGCGGGACCTATGGCTACACCTTC. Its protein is CASSVWVSGGGTYGYTF.

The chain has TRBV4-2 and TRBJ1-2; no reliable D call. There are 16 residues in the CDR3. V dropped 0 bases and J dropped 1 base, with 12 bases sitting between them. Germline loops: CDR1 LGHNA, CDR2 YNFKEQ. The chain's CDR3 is CASSQEGSAGNYGYTF. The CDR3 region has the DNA TGTGCCAGCAGCCAAGAGGGTTCGGCGGGTAACTATGGCTACACCTTC.

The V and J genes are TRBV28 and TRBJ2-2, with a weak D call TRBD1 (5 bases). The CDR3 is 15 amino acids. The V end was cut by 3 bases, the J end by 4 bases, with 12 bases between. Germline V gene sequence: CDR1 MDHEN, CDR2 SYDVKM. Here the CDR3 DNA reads TGTGCCAGCAGTTTGGGCAGGGCGAGCACCGGGGAGCTGTTTTTT. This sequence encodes CASSLGRASTGELFF.

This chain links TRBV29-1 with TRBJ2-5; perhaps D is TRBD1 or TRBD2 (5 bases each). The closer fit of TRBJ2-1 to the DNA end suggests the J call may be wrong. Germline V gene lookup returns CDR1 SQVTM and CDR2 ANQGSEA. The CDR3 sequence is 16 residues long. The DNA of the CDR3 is TGCAGCGTTGAAGATCCCGGGACCCGAACGAACAATGAGCAGTTCTTC. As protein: CSVEDPGTRTNNEQFF.

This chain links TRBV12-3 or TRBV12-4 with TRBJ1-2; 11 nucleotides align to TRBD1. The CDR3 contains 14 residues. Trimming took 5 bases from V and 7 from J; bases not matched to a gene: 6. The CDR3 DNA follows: TGTGCCAGCAGTCCGGACAGGGGGCTCCCTGGCTACACCTTC. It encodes CASSPDRGLPGYTF.

The CDR3 DNA reads TGTGCCAGCAGTCCCAGCTTGGGGGCCTCCTACGAGCAGTACTTC. Translating gives CASSPSLGASYEQYF. The chain carries TRBV28 and TRBJ2-7; perhaps TRBD1 as D (6 bases). CDR3 length: 15 amino acids. V dropped 5 bases and J dropped 0 bases, with 14 bases sitting between them. CDR1 and CDR2 from the germline V gene are MDHEN and SYDVKM. Full variable domain (rest looked up from reference TRBV28 and TRBJ2-7): DVKVTQSSRYLVKRTGEKVFLECVQDMDHENMFWYRQDPGLGLRLIYFSYDVKMKEKGDIPEGYSVSREKKERFSLILESASTNQTSMYLCASSPSLGASYEQYFGPGTRLTVT.

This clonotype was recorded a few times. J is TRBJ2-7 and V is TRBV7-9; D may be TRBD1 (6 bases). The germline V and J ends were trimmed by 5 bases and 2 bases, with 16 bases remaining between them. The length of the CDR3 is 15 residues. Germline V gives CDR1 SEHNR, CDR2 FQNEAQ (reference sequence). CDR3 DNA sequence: TGTGCCAGCAGCGACCGGGACAAGGGACCCTACGAGCAGTACTTC. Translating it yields CASSDRDKGPYEQYF.

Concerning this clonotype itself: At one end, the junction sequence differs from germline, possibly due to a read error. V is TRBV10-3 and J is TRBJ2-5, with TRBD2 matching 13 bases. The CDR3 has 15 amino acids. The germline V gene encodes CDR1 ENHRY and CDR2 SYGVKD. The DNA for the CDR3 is TGCGCCATCAGTGGGACTAGCGGGGAGGGCCAGACCCAGTACTTC. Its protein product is CAISGTSGEGQTQYF.

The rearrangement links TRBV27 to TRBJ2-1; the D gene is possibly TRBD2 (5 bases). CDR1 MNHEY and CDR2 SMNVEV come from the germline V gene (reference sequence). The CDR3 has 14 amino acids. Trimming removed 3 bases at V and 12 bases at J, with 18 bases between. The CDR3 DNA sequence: TGTGCCAGCAGTTTCTCCGCCGGAGGTAAATGGCAGTTCTTC. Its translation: CASSFSAGGKWQFF.

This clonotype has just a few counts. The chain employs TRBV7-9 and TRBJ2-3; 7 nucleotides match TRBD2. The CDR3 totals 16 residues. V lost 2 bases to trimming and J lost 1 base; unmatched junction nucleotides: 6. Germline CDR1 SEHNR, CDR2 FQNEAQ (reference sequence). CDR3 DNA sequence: TGTGCCAGCAGCTTACCCGCTGGACTAGGCACAGATACGCAGTATTTT. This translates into CASSLPAGLGTDTQYF. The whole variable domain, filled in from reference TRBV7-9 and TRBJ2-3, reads DTGVSQNPRHKITKRGQNVTFRCDPISEHNRLYWYRQTLGQGPEFLTYFQNEAQLEKSRLLSDRFSAERPKGSFSTLEIQRTEQGDSAMYLCASSLPAGLGTDTQYFGPGTRLTVL.

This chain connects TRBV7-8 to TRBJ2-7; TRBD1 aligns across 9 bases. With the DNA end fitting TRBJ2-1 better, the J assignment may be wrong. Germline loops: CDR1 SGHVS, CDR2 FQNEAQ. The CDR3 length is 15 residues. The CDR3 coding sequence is TGTGCCAGCAGCAGGGACAGGGCTAGGTACAATGAGCAGTTCTTC. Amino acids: CASSRDRARYNEQFF.

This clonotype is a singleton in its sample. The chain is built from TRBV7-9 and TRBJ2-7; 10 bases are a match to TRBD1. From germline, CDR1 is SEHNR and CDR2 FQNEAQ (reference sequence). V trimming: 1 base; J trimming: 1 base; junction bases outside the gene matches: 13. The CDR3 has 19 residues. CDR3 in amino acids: CASSLGWDRGQRPSYEQYF. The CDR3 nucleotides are TGTGCCAGCAGCTTAGGTTGGGACAGGGGTCAAAGACCTTCCTACGAGCAGTACTTC.

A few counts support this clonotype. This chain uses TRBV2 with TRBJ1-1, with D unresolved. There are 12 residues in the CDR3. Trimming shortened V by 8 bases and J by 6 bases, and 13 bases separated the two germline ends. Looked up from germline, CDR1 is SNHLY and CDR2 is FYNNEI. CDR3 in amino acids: CASGGRPSEAFF. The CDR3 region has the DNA TGTGCCAGCGGTGGGAGGCCCTCTGAAGCTTTCTTT.

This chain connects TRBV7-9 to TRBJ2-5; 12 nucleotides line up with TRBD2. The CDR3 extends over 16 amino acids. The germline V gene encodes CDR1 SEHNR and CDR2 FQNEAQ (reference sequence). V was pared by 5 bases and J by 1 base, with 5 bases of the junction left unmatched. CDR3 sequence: CASSPTSGGPQETQYF. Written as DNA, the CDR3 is TGTGCCAGCAGCCCGACTAGCGGGGGCCCCCAAGAGACCCAGTACTTC.